Each of the 2 T cell receptor beta chains below was sequenced from the same sample in a study of control samples from healthy donors and cancer patients. Some clones are missing from TCRdb's copy, which holds only in-frame ones; the method was immunoSEQ multiplex PCR. The table includes 150,000 to 200,000 clones, roughly 91% detected once. Input material: blood. The receptor source for this set is a woman aged 30 to 39 in good health.

The rearrangement uses TRBV19 and TRBJ2-5; 7 positions match TRBD2. The junction had 4 bases not matched to a gene; V was cut back by 1 base and J by 5 bases. CDR1 is LNHDA, CDR2 SQIVND, per germline (reference sequence). This CDR3 is built from 14 residues. CDR3 sequence: CASSIGGSGETQYF. The DNA of the CDR3 is TGTGCCAGTAGTATAGGGGGTAGCGGGGAGACCCAGTACTTC. Supplemented by reference TRBV19 and TRBJ2-5, the full variable domain reads DGGITQSPKYLFRKEGQNVTLSCEQNLNHDAMYWYRQDPGQGLRLIYYSQIVNDFQKGDIAEGYSVSREKKESFPLTVTSAQKNPTAFYLCASSIGGSGETQYFGPGTRLLVL.

The chain carries TRBV28 and TRBJ1-5, with D possibly being TRBD1 (6 bases). The V end lost 1 base, the J end lost 0 bases, and 16 bases lay between the germline ends. Germline CDR1 MDHEN, CDR2 SYDVKM. This CDR3 contains 18 residues. This chain's CDR3 is CASSLFRGRDNSNQPQHF. CDR3 bases: TGTGCCAGCAGTTTATTCAGGGGCAGGGATAATAGCAATCAGCCCCAGCATTTT.